The source of this T cell receptor (beta chain) is a study of identical twins. As regards this clonotype: Antigen specificity is unknown.

Trimming at V came to 2 bases and at J to 1 base, leaving 6 bases not matched to a gene. Germline V CDR1 and CDR2: MGHRA, YSYEKL. This CDR3 is 16 amino acids long. Healthy Caucasian individuals made up all the donors. Study observations and caveats: Diverse VJ usage suggested most zero-insertion clonotypes were not invariant T cells. Models underestimated out-of-frame TCR alpha sharing in monozygotic twins.

TCRdb itself ran the 5' RACE reads through MiXCR, one entry per CDR3 protein. The sample has approximately 500,000 distinct CDR3 sequences; approximately 16% are singletons. These sequences were also reported in another study, on yellow fever vaccine responses in identical twins. This second study notes: Twins reportedly appeared to share part of their vaccine T cell response while keeping part individual.

V and J are TRBV4-1 and TRBJ2-5; 8 nucleotides line up with TRBD1. Specimen: CD4+ T cells sorted from blood. This clonotype originated in a young woman in good health. CDR3 in amino acids: CASSQTVGTGQETQYF. In DNA form, the CDR3 reads TGCGCCAGCAGCCAAACCGTTGGGACAGGCCAAGAGACCCAGTACTTC.